This paragraph reports one T cell receptor beta chain. Its antigen is not identified. This sample stems from a study of T cell responses to AZD1222 COVID-19 vaccine. After removal of 3 bases from V and 0 bases from J, the junction contained 15 bases not matched to a gene. This CDR3 spans 20 amino acids. The germline CDR1 and CDR2 sequences are SGHRS and YFSETQ. Using immunoSEQ multiplex PCR, the repertoire was profiled, and TCRdb retains in-frame clones only, with some absent. Of about 140,000 clones listed, 75% to 90% are singletons. General study findings and limits: Receipt of two AZD1222 doses was followed by a rise in Spike-specific TCR breadth and depth.

Specimen: peripheral blood, collected on day 0 of AZD1222 vaccination. The receptor was isolated from an adult in good health. The chain employs TRBV5-1 and TRBJ2-3; the match to TRBD2 covers 11 bases. CDR3 sequence (DNA): TGCGCCAGCAGCTACCACCTTATTGGCCTAGCGGGAGGTAGCACAGATACGCAGTATTTT. Residues: CASSYHLIGLAGGSTDTQYF.